Listed below are T cell receptor beta chains from one sample, sequenced in a study of shared clonotypes between healthy human individuals. Measured with immunoSEQ multiplex PCR; TCRdb has only the in-frame clones, and not every one. Of around 1.9 million clones listed, approximately 92% are singletons. The sample comprised naive CD8+ T cells from PBMCs. All receptors come from a man younger than 30 in good health. Some clones in this sample may be carry-over from other donors' samples. The CDR3 runs from the conserved cysteine through the conserved F or W. D genes are given only for firm matches. Expanded clones are given a class, and other clones once, few, many or no size at all.

NA,TRBJ1-4,17,TRBV7-8,NA,CASSPGWGNRVWEKLFF,TGTGCCAGCAGCCCAGGGTGGGGGAACAGGGTCTGGGAAAAACTGTTTTTT
NA,TRBJ1-1,12,TRBV10-3,NA,CATRTGATEAFF,TGTGCCACCAGGACGGGGGCAACTGAAGCTTTCTTT
NA,TRBJ1-2,14,TRBV2,once,CASSETGARNGYTF,TGTGCCAGCAGTGAAACGGGCGCAAGGAATGGCTACACCTTC
TRBD1,TRBJ2-5,15,TRBV7-7,NA,CASSLGDRGRETQYF,TGTGCCAGCAGCTTAGGGGACAGGGGGCGAGAGACCCAGTACTTC
NA,TRBJ2-7,14,TRBV5-1,NA,CASSLARVRDEQYF,TGCGCCAGCAGCTTGGCCAGGGTAAGGGACGAGCAGTACTTC
NA,TRBJ1-5,13,TRBV25-1,NA,CASSSGGNQPQHF,TGTGCCAGCAGTTCAGGGGGCAATCAGCCCCAGCATTTT
NA,TRBJ1-2,13,TRBV4-1,NA,CASSLPGYDGYTF,TGCGCCAGCAGCCTCCCGGGATATGATGGCTACACCTTC
TRBD2,TRBJ2-1,15,TRBV7-2,NA,CASSGRLADNLSEFF,TGTGCCAGCAGCGGACGACTAGCGGACAACCTCTCCGAGTTCTTC
NA,TRBJ2-5,15,TRBV5-1,NA,CASSLAGGKQETQYF,TGCGCCAGCAGCTTGGCCGGTGGAAAACAAGAGACCCAGTACTTC
NA,TRBJ1-4,15,TRBV7-8,NA,CASSLTGGFIEKLFF,TGTGCCAGCAGCTTAACGGGCGGGTTCATCGAAAAACTGTTTTTT
NA,TRBJ1-1,16,TRBV9,NA,CASSAFGGQTNTEAFF,TGTGCCAGCAGCGCCTTCGGGGGACAAACGAACACTGAAGCTTTCTTT
NA,TRBJ1-5,14,TRBV5-6,NA,CASSLRGVGQPQHF,TGTGCCAGCAGCTTGAGAGGGGTGGGTCAGCCCCAGCATTTT
TRBD2,TRBJ2-3,17,TRBV5-1,NA,CASSPPLLAVSTDTQYF,TGCGCCAGCAGCCCCCCGCTACTAGCGGTTAGCACAGATACGCAGTATTTT
NA,TRBJ1-5,14,TRBV28,NA,CASSRGRSNQPQHF,TGTGCCAGCAGCCGGGGGCGAAGCAATCAGCCCCAGCATTTT
TRBD2,TRBJ2-7,14,TRBV2,NA,CASEPGLGSHEQYF,TGTGCCAGCGAGCCGGGACTAGGGTCCCACGAGCAGTACTTC
NA,TRBJ1-1,11,TRBV12-5,NA,CASGFGAEAFF,TGTGCTAGTGGTTTTGGCGCTGAAGCTTTCTTT
TRBD2,TRBJ2-7,18,TRBV7-9,NA,CASSSGGLAEEGAYEQYF,TGTGCCAGCAGCTCGGGAGGACTAGCGGAGGAGGGGGCCTACGAGCAGTACTTC
NA,TRBJ2-7,13,TRBV29-1,NA,CSVFSGGPREQYF,TGCAGCGTGTTTAGCGGAGGGCCTAGGGAGCAGTACTTC
NA,TRBJ1-1,15,TRBV2,NA,CASSEYRGVNTEAFF,TGTGCCAGCAGTGAATATCGGGGGGTAAACACTGAAGCTTTCTTT
TRBD1,TRBJ1-5,14,TRBV27,NA,CASSLGQGGQPQHF,TGTGCCAGCAGTCTTGGACAGGGAGGCCAGCCCCAGCATTTT
NA,TRBJ2-7,13,TRBV27,NA,CASSLSSPYEQYF,TGTGCCAGCAGTTTAAGTTCGCCCTACGAGCAGTACTTC
TRBD2,TRBJ2-1,15,TRBV29-1,NA,CSVVVQREAYNEQFF,TGCAGCGTTGTAGTACAGCGGGAGGCATACAATGAGCAGTTCTTC
TRBD1,TRBJ2-2,15,TRBV7-8,NA,CASSPDRGLIGELFF,TGTGCCAGCAGCCCAGACAGGGGGCTGATCGGGGAGCTGTTTTTT
NA,TRBJ1-1,15,TRBV4-1,once,CASSQNGGVNTEAFF,TGCGCCAGCAGCCAGAATGGGGGAGTGAACACTGAAGCTTTCTTT
NA,TRBJ1-5,14,TRBV19,NA,CASSPWAQNQPQHF,TGTGCCAGTAGTCCCTGGGCCCAGAATCAGCCCCAGCATTTT
TRBD2,TRBJ2-2,15,TRBV5-1,NA,CASSFAGGPPGELFF,TGCGCCAGCAGCTTTGCGGGAGGGCCCCCCGGGGAGCTGTTTTTT
NA,TRBJ2-2,13,TRBV9,NA,CASSVYRTGELFF,TGTGCCAGCAGCGTCTATCGGACCGGGGAGCTGTTTTTT
TRBD1,TRBJ2-1,13,TRBV27,NA,CASSADRANEQFF,TGTGCCAGCAGTGCCGACAGGGCCAATGAGCAGTTCTTC
TRBD1,TRBJ2-2,14,TRBV2,NA,CASSEGTVTGELFF,TGTGCCAGCAGTGAGGGGACAGTCACCGGGGAGCTGTTTTTT
NA,TRBJ1-4,16,TRBV4-3,NA,CASSQDSSWDNEKLFF,TGCGCCAGCAGCCAAGATTCCTCGTGGGATAATGAAAAACTGTTTTTT
TRBD1,TRBJ1-4,15,TRBV13,NA,CASSSKTGINEKLFF,TGTGCCAGCAGCTCAAAGACAGGGATTAATGAAAAACTGTTTTTT
TRBD1,TRBJ2-7,13,TRBV7-9,NA,CASRSGQADEQYF,TGTGCCAGCAGGTCAGGACAGGCGGACGAGCAGTACTTC
NA,TRBJ2-2,15,TRBV7-9,NA,CASSPRTANTGELFF,TGTGCCAGCAGCCCCCGGACAGCGAACACCGGGGAGCTGTTTTTT
NA,TRBJ1-5,12,TRBV6-1,NA,CASLSPNQPQHF,TGTGCCAGTTTGAGTCCTAATCAGCCCCAGCATTTT
NA,TRBJ1-1,14,TRBV6-5,once,CASSYPGQNTEAFF,TGTGCCAGCAGTTACCCGGGTCAGAACACTGAAGCTTTCTTT
TRBD2,TRBJ2-7,15,TRBV4-1,NA,CASSAVLAGANEQYF,TGCGCCAGCAGCGCCGTACTAGCGGGAGCTAACGAGCAGTACTTC
TRBD2,TRBJ2-3,13,TRBV5-1,NA,CASRGLADDTQYF,TGCGCCAGCAGGGGACTAGCGGACGATACGCAGTATTTT
TRBD1,TRBJ1-4,16,TRBV4-3,NA,CASSQDRGRGIEKLFF,TGCGCCAGCAGCCAAGATCGGGGCAGGGGGATTGAAAAACTGTTTTTT
NA,TRBJ2-7,10,TRBV11-3,NA,CASSFYEQYF,TGTGCCAGCAGCTTTTACGAGCAGTACTTC
NA,TRBJ1-5,13,TRBV7-9,NA,CASSVGKNQPQHF,TGTGCCAGCAGCGTCGGGAAAAATCAGCCCCAGCATTTT
TRBD1,TRBJ2-7,14,TRBV7-9,NA,CASSLVDRAYEQYF,TGTGCCAGCAGCTTAGTGGACAGGGCCTACGAGCAGTACTTC
NA,TRBJ2-7,13,TRBV7-9,NA,CASSLAGYFEQYF,TGTGCCAGCAGCTTAGCGGGCTACTTCGAGCAGTACTTC
NA,TRBJ1-5,15,TRBV4-2,NA,CASSQDAGLNQPQHF,TGTGCCAGCAGCCAAGATGCAGGGTTAAACCAGCCCCAGCATTTT
TRBD1,TRBJ1-5,19,TRBV28,NA,CASSPRDRVAPYSNQPQHF,TGTGCCAGCAGTCCTCGGGACAGGGTGGCGCCTTATAGCAATCAGCCCCAGCATTTT
TRBD2,TRBJ2-1,16,TRBV7-9,NA,CASSTWSLGLANEQFF,TGTGCCAGCAGCACCTGGAGCCTGGGACTAGCGAATGAGCAGTTCTTC
TRBD1,TRBJ2-7,14,TRBV7-8,NA,CASSLVGQGGEQYF,TGTGCCAGCAGCTTAGTGGGACAGGGTGGCGAGCAGTACTTC
NA,TRBJ2-3,15,TRBV5-1,NA,CASSLTVTVMDTQYF,TGCGCCAGCAGCTTGACGGTGACCGTTATGGATACGCAGTATTTT
NA,TRBJ2-7,18,TRBV7-2,NA,CASSLAGIGAGPSGEQYF,TGTGCCAGCAGCTTAGCGGGAATAGGTGCGGGGCCATCTGGCGAGCAGTACTTC
NA,TRBJ2-2,17,TRBV7-9,NA,CASSKGPTSPNTGELFF,TGTGCCAGCAGCAAAGGGCCAACGAGTCCGAACACCGGGGAGCTGTTTTTT
TRBD1,TRBJ1-1,16,TRBV7-9,few,CASSTQPGQGYTEAFF,TGTGCCAGCAGCACCCAGCCGGGACAGGGTTACACTGAAGCTTTCTTT
NA,TRBJ1-4,17,TRBV7-9,NA,CASSGLLAPNGGEKLFF,TGTGCCAGCAGCGGTCTACTAGCCCCAAACGGGGGTGAAAAACTGTTTTTT
NA,TRBJ2-3,17,TRBV2,NA,CASSVIKTEPSTDTQYF,TGTGCCAGCAGCGTAATTAAAACGGAGCCTAGCACAGATACGCAGTATTTT
NA,TRBJ1-4,15,TRBV2,NA,CASSESGHQNEKLFF,TGTGCCAGCAGTGAGAGCGGACACCAGAATGAAAAACTGTTTTTT
TRBD1,TRBJ1-1,15,TRBV5-5,NA,CASSYRQGMNTEAFF,TGTGCCAGCAGCTACCGACAGGGGATGAACACTGAAGCTTTCTTT
TRBD1,TRBJ1-1,14,TRBV28,once,CASSIRGQSTEAFF,TGTGCCAGCAGCATCAGGGGGCAGAGCACTGAAGCTTTCTTT
TRBD2,TRBJ2-1,13,TRBV19,NA,CASSPGLAYEQFF,TGTGCCAGTAGTCCGGGACTAGCGTATGAGCAGTTCTTC
NA,TRBJ2-5,17,TRBV5-6,once,CASSLASLAIFGETQYF,TGTGCCAGCAGCTTGGCCAGCCTAGCAATTTTTGGAGAGACCCAGTACTTC
TRBD2,TRBJ2-1,16,TRBV5-6,NA,CASSPSGSGWFNEQFF,TGTGCCAGCAGCCCTAGCGGGAGTGGGTGGTTTAATGAGCAGTTCTTC
TRBD2,TRBJ2-5,15,TRBV4-1,NA,CASSLLTLAGETQYF,TGCGCCAGCAGCCTCCTAACGCTAGCGGGAGAGACCCAGTACTTC
TRBD2,TRBJ2-1,14,TRBV28,NA,CASRSGSSYNEQFF,TGTGCCAGCAGGAGCGGGAGCTCCTACAATGAGCAGTTCTTC